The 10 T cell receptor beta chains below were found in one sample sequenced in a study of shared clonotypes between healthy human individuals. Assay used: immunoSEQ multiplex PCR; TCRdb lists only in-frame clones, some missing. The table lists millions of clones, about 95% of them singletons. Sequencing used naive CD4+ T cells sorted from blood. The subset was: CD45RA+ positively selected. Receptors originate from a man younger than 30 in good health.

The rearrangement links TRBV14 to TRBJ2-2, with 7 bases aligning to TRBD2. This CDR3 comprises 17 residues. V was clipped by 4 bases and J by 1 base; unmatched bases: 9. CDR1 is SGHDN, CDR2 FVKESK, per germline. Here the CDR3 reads CASSRERGSWNTGELFF. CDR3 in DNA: TGTGCCAGCAGCCGTGAGCGGGGAAGTTGGAACACCGGGGAGCTGTTTTTT.

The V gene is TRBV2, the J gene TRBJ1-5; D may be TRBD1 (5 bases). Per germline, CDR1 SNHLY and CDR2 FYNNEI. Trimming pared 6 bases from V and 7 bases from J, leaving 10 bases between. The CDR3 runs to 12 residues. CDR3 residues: CASSGGAQPQHF. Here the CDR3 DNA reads TGTGCCAGCAGCGGAGGGGCGCAGCCCCAGCATTTT.

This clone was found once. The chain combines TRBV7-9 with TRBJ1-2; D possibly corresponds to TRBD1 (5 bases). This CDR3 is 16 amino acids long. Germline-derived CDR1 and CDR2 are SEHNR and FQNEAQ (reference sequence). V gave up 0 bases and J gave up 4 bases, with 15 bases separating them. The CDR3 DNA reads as TGTGCCAGCAGCTTAGCCCCTCGGGGACCGGGCTATGGCTACACCTTC. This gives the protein CASSLAPRGPGYGYTF. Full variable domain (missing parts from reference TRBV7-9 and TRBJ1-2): DTGVSQNPRHKITKRGQNVTFRCDPISEHNRLYWYRQTLGQGPEFLTYFQNEAQLEKSRLLSDRFSAERPKGSFSTLEIQRTEQGDSAMYLCASSLAPRGPGYGYTFGSGTRLTVV.

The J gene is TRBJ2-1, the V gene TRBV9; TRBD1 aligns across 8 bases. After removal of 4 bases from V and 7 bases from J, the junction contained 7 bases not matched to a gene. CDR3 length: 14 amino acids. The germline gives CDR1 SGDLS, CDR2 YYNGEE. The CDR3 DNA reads TGTGCCAGCAGCCCCCGACAGGGGTGGAATGAGCAGTTCTTC. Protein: CASSPRQGWNEQFF.

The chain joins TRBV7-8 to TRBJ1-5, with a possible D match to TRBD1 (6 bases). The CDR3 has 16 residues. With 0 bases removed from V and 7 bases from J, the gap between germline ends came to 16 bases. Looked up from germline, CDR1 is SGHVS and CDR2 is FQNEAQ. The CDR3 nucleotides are TGTGCCAGCAGCTTAGCGGGTACAGGGACCCGCCAGCCCCAGCATTTT. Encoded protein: CASSLAGTGTRQPQHF.

CDR3 amino acids: CAWSAGELFF. CDR3 bases: TGTGCCTGGAGTGCCGGGGAGCTGTTTTTT. J is TRBJ2-2 and V is TRBV30; D is unclear. The germline V gene has CDR1 GTSNPN and CDR2 SVGIG (reference sequence). This CDR3 is 10 amino acids long. V was pared by 1 base and J by 6 bases, with 0 bases between. The full variable domain, rest sourced from reference TRBV30 and TRBJ2-2, is SQTIHQWPATLVQPVGSPLSLECTVEGTSNPNLYWYRQAAGRGLQLLFYSVGIGQISSEVPQNLSASRPQDRQFILSSKKLLLSDSGFYLCAWSAGELFFGEGSRLTVL.

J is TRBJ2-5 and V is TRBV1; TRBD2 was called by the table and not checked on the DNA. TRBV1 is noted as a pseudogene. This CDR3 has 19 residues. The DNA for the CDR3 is TGCACCAGCAGCCAAGATGCGGTGAAACTAGCGGGAGAAAAAGAGACCCAGTACTTC. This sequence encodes CTSSQDAVKLAGEKETQYF.

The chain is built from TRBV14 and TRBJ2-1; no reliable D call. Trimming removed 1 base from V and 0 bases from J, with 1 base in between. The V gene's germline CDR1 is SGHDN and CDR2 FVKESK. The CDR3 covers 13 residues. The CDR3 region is CASSQASYNEQFF. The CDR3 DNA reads TGTGCCAGCAGCCAAGCCTCCTACAATGAGCAGTTCTTC. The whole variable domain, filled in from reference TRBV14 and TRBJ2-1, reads EAGVTQFPSHSVIEKGQTVTLRCDPISGHDNLYWYRRVMGKEIKFLLHFVKESKQDESGMPNNRFLAERTGGTYSTLKVQPAELEDSGVYFCASSQASYNEQFFGPGTRLTVL.

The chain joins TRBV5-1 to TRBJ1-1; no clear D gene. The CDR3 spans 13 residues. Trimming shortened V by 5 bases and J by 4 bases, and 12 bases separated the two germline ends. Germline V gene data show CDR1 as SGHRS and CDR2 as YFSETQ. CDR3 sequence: CASRVDEATEAFF. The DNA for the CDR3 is TGCGCCAGCAGAGTCGACGAGGCCACTGAAGCTTTCTTT.

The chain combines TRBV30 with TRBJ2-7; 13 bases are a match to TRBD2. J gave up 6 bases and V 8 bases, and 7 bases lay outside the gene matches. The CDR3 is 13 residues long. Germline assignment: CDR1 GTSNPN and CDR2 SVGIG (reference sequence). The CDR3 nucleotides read TGTGCCCGAAGACTAGCGGGAGGTTCCGAGCAGTACTTC. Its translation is CARRLAGGSEQYF.